This entry lists 24 T cell receptor beta chains sequenced from one sample in a study of T cell responses to AZD1222 COVID-19 vaccine. The repertoire was sequenced with immunoSEQ multiplex PCR; TCRdb's copy has only in-frame clones and lacks some. The sample has 20,000 to 25,000 clones, approximately 82% seen once. The starting material was peripheral blood, obtained on day 0 of AZD1222 vaccination. The receptors stem from an adult in good health.

Judged by abundance, this clone is large. The V call is TRBV5-1, the J call TRBJ1-6; D possibly corresponds to TRBD1 (5 bases). The V gene's germline CDR1 is SGHRS and CDR2 YFSETQ. Trimming stripped 2 bases from V and 8 bases from J, with 14 bases between. The CDR3 contains 15 residues. The CDR3 DNA reads TGCGCCAGCAGCTTCGGCTACGGGGGGGATTCACCCCTCCACTTT. This translates into CASSFGYGGDSPLHF.

The genes are TRBV7-2 and TRBJ2-2; D might be TRBD1 (5 bases). V lost 5 bases to trimming and J lost 4 bases, with 14 bases between them. In germline, CDR1 is SGHTA, CDR2 FQGNSA. CDR3 length: 15 amino acids. The DNA of the CDR3 is TGTGCCAGCAGCACCCAGGGTTTATTCACCGGGGAGCTGTTTTTT. Its protein product is CASSTQGLFTGELFF.

The J gene is TRBJ2-5, the V gene TRBV7-2; TRBD1 aligns across 11 bases. CDR3 length: 15 amino acids. Germline values: CDR1 SGHTA, CDR2 FQGNSA. Trimming took 5 bases from V and 7 from J; bases not matched to a gene: 9. The CDR3 bases are TGTGCCAGCAGCACATGGGACAGGGGGTCGGGGACCCAGTACTTC. It encodes CASSTWDRGSGTQYF.

The CDR3 sequence: CASSSYSSGSRNEQFF. The CDR3 bases are TGTGCCAGCAGTTCTTATTCGAGCGGGAGCCGGAATGAGCAGTTCTTC. J is TRBJ2-1 and V is TRBV28, with 8 bases matching TRBD2. The CDR3 covers 16 residues. Unmatched junction bases numbered 12, after V lost 4 bases and J lost 7 bases. Per germline, CDR1 MDHEN and CDR2 SYDVKM.

The chain uses TRBV19 and TRBJ2-3, with TRBD2 matching 8 bases. Germline V gene lookup returns CDR1 LNHDA and CDR2 SQIVND (reference sequence). CDR3 length: 15 amino acids. Unmatched junction bases numbered 12, after V lost 4 bases and J lost 9 bases. CDR3 nucleotides: TGTGCCAGTAGTACACCGGGACTAGGGGTTCGGACGCAGTATTTT. This gives the protein CASSTPGLGVRTQYF.

This sequence joins TRBV28 and TRBJ2-3, with D perhaps TRBD2 (6 bases). Per germline, CDR1 MDHEN and CDR2 SYDVKM. Trimming pared 5 bases from V and 6 bases from J, leaving 15 bases between. This CDR3 region has 14 residues. The CDR3 loop reads CASSGAGRGDTQYF. The DNA of the CDR3 is TGTGCCAGCAGTGGGGCGGGCCGGGGGGATACGCAGTATTTT. Together with reference TRBV28 and TRBJ2-3, the CDR3 gives the full variable domain: DVKVTQSSRYLVKRTGEKVFLECVQDMDHENMFWYRQDPGLGLRLIYFSYDVKMKEKGDIPEGYSVSREKKERFSLILESASTNQTSMYLCASSGAGRGDTQYFGPGTRLTVL.

This clone was picked up one time. V usage is TRBV27 and J usage is TRBJ1-2; D gene ambiguous. Germline loops: CDR1 MNHEY, CDR2 SMNVEV (reference sequence). CDR3 length: 14 residues. The V gene lost 4 bases and the J gene lost 0 bases, with 9 bases spanning the gap. DNA of the CDR3: TGTGCCAGCAGTTCCCTAGTAGCTAACTATGGCTACACCTTC. Its protein product is CASSSLVANYGYTF.

CDR3 in amino acids: CASSPTWYEQFF. DNA for the CDR3: TGTGCCAGCAGCCCCACTTGGTATGAGCAGTTCTTC. The chain has TRBV7-9 and TRBJ2-1, with unresolved D. Germline V gives CDR1 SEHNR, CDR2 FQNEAQ (reference sequence). The CDR3 sequence is 12 residues long. V lost 5 bases, J lost 8 bases, and 10 bases lay in between.

This chain uses TRBV2 with TRBJ2-2; TRBD2 agrees at 9 bases. J was trimmed by 0 bases and V by 8 bases; bases with no gene match: 10. The CDR3 spans 17 residues. Germline CDR1 and CDR2: SNHLY and FYNNEI. The CDR3 DNA is TGTGCCAGCGCCCGGACTAGCGATACCGCGAACACCGGGGAGCTGTTTTTT. It codes for CASARTSDTANTGELFF. Variable domain in full (rest from reference TRBV2 and TRBJ2-2): EPEVTQTPSHQVTQMGQEVILRCVPISNHLYFYWYRQILGQKVEFLVSFYNNEISEKSEIFDDQFSVERPDGSNFTLKIRSTKLEDSAMYFCASARTSDTANTGELFFGEGSRLTVL.

The CDR3 region has the DNA TGTGCCAGCTCACCGGGAGAGACCCAGTACTTC. It codes for CASSPGETQYF. The rearrangement uses TRBV18 and TRBJ2-5; D gene unclear. CDR1 KGHSH and CDR2 LQKENI come from the germline V gene. There are 11 residues in the CDR3. V lost 3 bases and J lost 4, with 3 bases in between.

The chain is built from TRBV30 and TRBJ1-5, with TRBD1 as a possible D gene (5 bases). This CDR3 is built from 13 residues. Germline CDR1 reads GTSNPN; CDR2 reads SVGIG (reference sequence). With 2 bases removed from V and 5 bases from J, the gap between germline ends came to 10 bases. In DNA, the CDR3 is TGTGCCTGGAGTTTCAGGGCGGATCAGCCCCAGCATTTT. Protein product: CAWSFRADQPQHF.

V is TRBV7-8 and J is TRBJ1-6; 9 nucleotides match TRBD1. From germline, CDR1 is SGHVS and CDR2 FQNEAQ. The CDR3 sequence is 14 residues long. The V gene end was trimmed by 7 bases and the J gene end by 6 bases; junction bases not matched to a gene: 4. The CDR3, as DNA: TGTGCCAGCACCCGGACAGGGGTTAATTCACCCCTCCACTTT. It is translated as CASTRTGVNSPLHF.

The chain has TRBV7-9 and TRBJ1-2, with TRBD1 matching over 10 bases. V lost 5 bases, J lost 3 bases, and 9 bases stayed unmatched. CDR3 size: 16 residues. CDR1 is SEHNR and CDR2 is FQNEAQ in the germline V gene (reference sequence). The CDR3 coding sequence is TGTGCCAGCAGCCAACAGGCCGGGACAGGGGACTATGGCTACACCTTC. Translating it yields CASSQQAGTGDYGYTF.

V is TRBV28 and J is TRBJ2-7; weak D call: TRBD2 (6 bases). V lost 1 base and J 0 bases, leaving 13 bases between the germline ends. There are 16 residues in the CDR3. Germline values: CDR1 MDHEN, CDR2 SYDVKM. CDR3 residues: CASSLSRLGSSYEQYF. In nucleotides, the CDR3 is TGTGCCAGCAGTTTATCGCGACTAGGTAGCTCCTACGAGCAGTACTTC.

This chain uses TRBV5-1 with TRBJ1-5; D is unresolved. The germline V and J ends were trimmed by 0 bases and 4 bases, with 8 bases remaining between them. This CDR3 is built from 14 residues. The germline CDR1 and CDR2 sequences are SGHRS and YFSETQ. CDR3 protein: CASSLVPENQPQHF. The CDR3 nucleotides read TGCGCCAGCAGCTTGGTTCCGGAGAATCAGCCCCAGCATTTT.

V usage is TRBV12-3 or TRBV12-4 and J usage is TRBJ2-7; D call uncertain. The V gene lost 6 bases and the J gene lost 5 bases, with 11 bases spanning the gap. The CDR3 is made up of 12 amino acids. This chain's CDR3 is CASSSSGNEQYF. As DNA, the CDR3 is TGTGCCAGCAGCTCCTCAGGAAACGAGCAGTACTTC.

This chain joins TRBV3-1 (or the pseudogene TRBV3-2) and TRBJ1-1; 9 nucleotides align to TRBD1. Germline trimming cut 1 base from V and 3 bases from J; bases unmatched to any gene: 9. Germline lookup yields CDR1 LGHDT and CDR2 YNNKEL (reference sequence). CDR3 length: 17 amino acids. This CDR3 is CASSQGRDRVLDTEAFF. CDR3 sequence (DNA): TGTGCCAGCAGCCAAGGACGGGACAGGGTGTTGGACACTGAAGCTTTCTTT.

The CDR3 sequence: CASTRFGNSGNTIYF. The CDR3 region has the DNA TGTGCCAGCACCCGCTTTGGGAACTCTGGAAACACCATATATTTT. The chain recombines TRBV28 with TRBJ1-3; the D is unclear. Deletions cut 7 bases from V and 0 bases from J, with 13 bases between. CDR3 length: 15 residues. Germline CDR1 and CDR2: MDHEN and SYDVKM.

J is TRBJ1-3 and V is TRBV5-6, with D perhaps matching TRBD1 (5 bases). The CDR3 spans 15 residues. V was cut by 4 bases and J by 0 bases, with 11 bases left in between. CDR1 is SGHDT and CDR2 is YYEEEE in the germline V gene. The CDR3 nucleotides read TGTGCCAGCAGCCGCCGGGGGGACTCTGGAAACACCATATATTTT. Translating it yields CASSRRGDSGNTIYF. The full variable domain, with the rest looked up from reference TRBV5-6 and TRBJ1-3, is DAGVTQSPTHLIKTRGQQVTLRCSPKSGHDTVSWYQQALGQGPQFIFQYYEEEERQRGNFPDRFSGHQFPNYSSELNVNALLLGDSALYLCASSRRGDSGNTIYFGEGSWLTVV.

This clone was observed a single time. The chain employs TRBV19 and TRBJ2-2; 10 bases are shared with TRBD1. This CDR3 spans 15 amino acids. CDR1 is LNHDA, CDR2 SQIVND, per germline (reference sequence). The V gene end was trimmed by 6 bases and the J gene end by 4 bases; junction bases not matched to a gene: 5. The CDR3 DNA sequence: TGTGCCAGTAGACGGACAGGGGGGTTCACCGGGGAGCTGTTTTTT. Its protein product is CASRRTGGFTGELFF.

This clone was recorded once. The rearrangement links TRBV19 to TRBJ2-2, with D perhaps TRBD2 (6 bases). The CDR3 spans 15 residues. Trimming pared 1 base from V and 4 bases from J, leaving 10 bases between. Germline CDR1 and CDR2: LNHDA and SQIVND (reference sequence). This chain's CDR3 is CASSIAGVGTGELFF. The DNA for the CDR3 is TGTGCCAGTAGTATAGCGGGAGTGGGCACCGGGGAGCTGTTTTTT.

The rearrangement links TRBV25-1 to TRBJ2-2; D gene uncertain. CDR1 is MGHDK and CDR2 is SYGVNS in the germline V gene. Trimming cost V 2 bases and J 6 bases, with 7 bases left between them. This CDR3 is built from 13 residues. CDR3 in DNA: TGTGCCAGCAGTGAAGACCTGTCCGGGGAGCTGTTTTTT. Its protein product is CASSEDLSGELFF.

This chain uses TRBV7-3 with TRBJ2-2; D uncertain. Trimming took off 4 bases at V and 0 bases at J, with 6 bases between the two ends. This CDR3 spans 14 amino acids. From germline, CDR1 is SGHTA and CDR2 FQGTGA. The CDR3 is CASSSYSNTGELFF. In DNA, the CDR3 is TGTGCCAGCAGCTCCTACTCGAACACCGGGGAGCTGTTTTTT.

This clone has just a few counts. CDR3 in DNA: TGTGCCAGTAGTATAGAACTAGCGGGAGCCGGGGAGCTGTTTTTT. Its translation is CASSIELAGAGELFF. This chain links TRBV19 with TRBJ2-2; the match to TRBD2 covers 11 bases. The V gene end was trimmed by 0 bases and the J gene end by 6 bases; junction bases not matched to a gene: 0. The CDR3 loop spans 15 amino acids. Germline loops: CDR1 LNHDA, CDR2 SQIVND (reference sequence).